This T cell receptor (beta chain) was recorded in a study of regulatory T cells in long-lasting Graves disease (dated by TCRdb to the early 2020s). About the investigation overall: Patients with newly diagnosed Graves' disease had been on antithyroid drugs for under 3 months. The study took place in China and was registered as a clinical trial. Patients with persistent Graves' disease were compared with patients with newly diagnosed Graves' disease using TCR sequencing and RNA sequencing of peripheral blood. A total of roughly 35 samples underwent TCR sequencing: some 13 from persistent and around 20 from newly diagnosed Graves' disease patients.

Per the germline V gene (reference sequence), LGHDT is the CDR1 and YNNKEL is the CDR2. The V end gives up 4 bases and the J end 5 bases, leaving 2 bases in the junction not matched to a gene. From the cysteine up to the phenylalanine, the CDR3 has a length of 13 residues. Only the CDR3 DNA is retained, 39 bases long and in frame from the first base. Receptor amplification or capture employed multiplex PCR. Data came from an Illumina HiSeq 4000. iRepertoire HTBI primers and Arm-PCR amplification of CDR3 regions were used to construct TCR beta libraries. Before sequencing, the PCR products went through gel purification. The study's own analysis went as follows. Gene usage analysis of CDR3 amino acid clonotypes used the 50 to 70 TRBV and 14 TRBJ segments found across samples. COPE and FqMerger were used to merge filtered high-quality paired reads into contigs. BLAST was used to align contigs to IMGT TRBV, TRBD and TRBJ reference genes, and CDR3 was defined according to IMGT. Any clonotype with a frequency above 0.1% was classified as a highly expanded clone. Repertoire diversity was measured by Shannon entropy, and V-J evenness by the Gini coefficient. A clonotype was considered public if more than one individual shared it. Starting from the raw public reads, TCRdb applied fastp trimming at Q25, assembled clones with MiXCR and retained in-frame beta chains. Every distinct CDR3 protein forms one entry, paired with its most common genes and DNA. The V and J calls come from TCRdb's annotation, not from the publication. The table for this sample lists roughly 520,000 distinct CDR3 sequences; more than 10% of them were counted only once. The ten largest account for about 8.9% of the sample.

In this sample, this clonotype turned up many times. The antigen this receptor binds is unknown. Base qualities are missing; no much larger clone stands one base away. The sample's time point, from its label and the paper: newly diagnosed GD, antithyroid drugs for less than 3 months. For both TCR sequencing and RNA sequencing, RNA was extracted from PBMCs in TRIzol. The diagnosis of Graves' disease was made according to American Thyroid Association guidelines. Recruitment of patients was carried out at an endocrinology department in Xi'an, China. Each patient gave approximately 8.8 milliliters of peripheral blood, collected in an EDTA anticoagulant tube. Ficoll Paque Plus density gradient separation was used to isolate PBMCs, and no further T cell sorting was done. An Agilent 2100 Bioanalyzer and agarose gel were used to assess RNA quality, and a NanoDrop 2000 was used to measure RNA concentration.

The full study reports these points: Only the TCR beta chain was sequenced and analyzed. More public clonotypes were shared among persistent patients (roughly 2,700) than among newly diagnosed patients (just under 1,000). TRBV28, TRBJ1-2 and TRBJ2-5 were preferentially used in persistent disease, while TRBV20-1 and TRBJ2-1 were favored in newly diagnosed disease. The small sample size was acknowledged by the authors as a limitation that may reduce accuracy. Compared with newly diagnosed patients, persistent Graves' disease patients had lower TCR Shannon entropy and fewer highly expanded clones, which suggests clonal expansion. The study examined only peripheral blood because the primary lesion, thyroid tissue, could not be accessed.

These data also formed part of another study, on T cells in Graves' hyperthyroidism and ophthalmopathy. The second investigation adds: Stable Graves' hyperthyroidism was defined as no progression to ophthalmopathy during 18 months of follow-up. Hyperthyroidism patients were newly diagnosed, with disease duration under 2 months, and aged 18 to 65 years. Any patient with an uncontrolled infection, another autoimmune disease, pregnancy or lactation was excluded. Diagnoses relied on clinical symptoms, serum thyroxine and TRAb, thyroid ultrasound and orbital computed tomography. The TCR CDR3 was subjected to a first round of RT-PCR using the HTBI primer set and the Qiagen OneStep RT-PCR kit. Most expanded thyroid clonotypes (frequency above 0.001) were also detected in blood, a finding suggesting that blood repertoires may reflect thyroid immune responses. In cross-validation, a model built on a 13 V-J signature told ophthalmopathy apart from stable hyperthyroidism with 85% to 90% sensitivity and approximately 84% specificity, and in testing the same model reached 80%/75%. In validation, the model predicted progression to ophthalmopathy a median of around six months before onset, with roughly 70% sensitivity and nearly 75% specificity. TCR V-J signatures able to tell the groups apart were searched for in a discovery cohort of more than 90 patients, of whom 43 had Graves' ophthalmopathy and roughly 59 had stable Graves' hyperthyroidism. Prospective prediction of ophthalmopathy was tested in an independent validation cohort of about 19 hyperthyroidism patients and 17 patients who later progressed to ophthalmopathy. The 100 discovery patients were randomly split 7:3 into training and test sets. In addition, the study compared T-cell repertoires in thyroid tissue and in blood from roughly six Graves' hyperthyroidism patients. After sampling, hyperthyroidism patients received methimazole starting at 30 mg daily, and ophthalmopathy patients received high-dose intravenous methylprednisolone. Libraries were constructed in a second round of multiplex PCR, after which size selection and purification were performed. Sequencing of the libraries was done on an Illumina HiSeq2000 using paired-end 100 bp reads. SOAPnuke was used to process the raw data, throwing out any read that contained adapters or uncalled bases, had a mean Phred below 15, or lacked an exact constant-primer or identifier match. High-quality paired reads were merged using COPE v1.2.5, and each unique nucleotide sequence was defined as a clonotype. Clonotypes were aligned to IMGT TRBV, TRBD and TRBJ reference segments using MiTCR v1.1. Only V-J combinations with frequency above 0.0001, covering about 99% of repertoires, were analysed. A TCS score was defined as the ratio of F50 (clonal expansion) to E x V (chaos), with BLOSUM62-based TCRdist applied between CDR3 peptides within each V-J. Welch's t-statistics and random forest reduced several hundred V-J features to 13, which were used in a naive Bayes classifier (R e1071). No statistical method was used to set the sample size in advance, and investigators knew the group allocation. The paper reports TCR Vbeta CDR3 sequencing of fewer than 150 peripheral blood samples: approximately 41 ophthalmopathy, about 75 hyperthyroidism and approximately 17 progressor patients.

This sequence was found in a woman in her twenties or thirties with Graves disease. Donor details come from another sample of the same person, matched by shared clones. The chain links TRBV3-1 with TRBJ2-7, with 10 middle bases fitting TRBD1. The starting material was peripheral blood mononuclear cells (PBMCs), obtained at new diagnosis, from a patient treated with antithyroid drugs. The base sequence is TGTGCCAGCAGCCGACAGGGGGCAAACGAGCAGTACTTC. This encodes CASSRQGANEQYF.